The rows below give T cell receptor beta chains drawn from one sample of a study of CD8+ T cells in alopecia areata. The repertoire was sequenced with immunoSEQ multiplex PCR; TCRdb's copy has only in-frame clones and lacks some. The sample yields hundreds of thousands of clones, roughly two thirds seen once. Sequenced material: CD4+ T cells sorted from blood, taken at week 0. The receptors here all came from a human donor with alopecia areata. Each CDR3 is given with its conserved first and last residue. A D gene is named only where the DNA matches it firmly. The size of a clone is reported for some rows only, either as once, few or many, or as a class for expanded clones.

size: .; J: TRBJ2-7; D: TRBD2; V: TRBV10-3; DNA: TGTGCCACCACCGGGACCGGGGGGTACGAGCAGTACTTC; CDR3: CATTGTGGYEQYF
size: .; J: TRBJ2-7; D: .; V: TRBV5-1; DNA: TGCGCCAGCAGCTTGACCGCTACTGCCTCCTACGAGCAGTACTTC; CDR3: CASSLTATASYEQYF
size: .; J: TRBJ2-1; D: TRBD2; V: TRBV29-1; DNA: TGCAGCGTTGTGCCAGCGGGGGGGCCTAACGATGAGCAGTTCTTC; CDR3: CSVVPAGGPNDEQFF
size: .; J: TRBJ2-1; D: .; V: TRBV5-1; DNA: TGCGCCAGCAGCACCGGGACCTACAATGAGCAGTTCTTC; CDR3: CASSTGTYNEQFF
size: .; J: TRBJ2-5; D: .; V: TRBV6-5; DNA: TGTGCCAGCAACAGGGCCGCTTCGCAAGAGACCCAGTACTTC; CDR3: CASNRAASQETQYF
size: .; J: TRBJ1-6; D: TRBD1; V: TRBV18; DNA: TGTGCCAGCTCTCGGGACAGGGGAAATTCACCCCTCCACTTT; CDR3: CASSRDRGNSPLHF
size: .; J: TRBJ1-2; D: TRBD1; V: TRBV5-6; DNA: TGTGCCAGCAGACCGACAGGGGGTCTCTATGGCTACACCTTC; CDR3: CASRPTGGLYGYTF
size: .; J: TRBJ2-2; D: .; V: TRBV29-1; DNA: TGCAGCGTCGGGGGGCCTACACCCGGGGAGCTGTTTTTT; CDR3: CSVGGPTPGELFF
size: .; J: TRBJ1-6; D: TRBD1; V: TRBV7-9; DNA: TGTGCCAGCAGCCCTATGGGACAGTTCAATTATAATTCACCCCTCCACTTT; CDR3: CASSPMGQFNYNSPLHF
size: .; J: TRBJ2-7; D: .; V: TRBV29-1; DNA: TGCAGCGTTGAAGATGTTTCCTACGAGCAGTACTTC; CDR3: CSVEDVSYEQYF
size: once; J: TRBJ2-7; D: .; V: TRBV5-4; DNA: TGTGCCAGCAGCTTGCGAGGGTTACGAACCGAGCAGTACTTC; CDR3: CASSLRGLRTEQYF
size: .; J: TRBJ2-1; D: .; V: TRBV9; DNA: TGTGCCAGCAGCGTATTAGGTACTGAGCAGTTCTTC; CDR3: CASSVLGTEQFF
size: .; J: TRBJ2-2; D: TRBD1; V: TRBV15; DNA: TGTGCCACCAGCAGAATCCGACAGGGGGCGAACACCGGGGAGCTGTTTTTT; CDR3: CATSRIRQGANTGELFF
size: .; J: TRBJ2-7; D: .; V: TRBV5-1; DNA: TGCGCCAGCAGCAACAGACAGAACTACGAGCAGTACTTC; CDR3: CASSNRQNYEQYF
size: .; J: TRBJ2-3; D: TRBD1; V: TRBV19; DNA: TGTGCCAGTAGGCCTCCGGGACAGCTCACAGATACGCAGTATTTT; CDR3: CASRPPGQLTDTQYF
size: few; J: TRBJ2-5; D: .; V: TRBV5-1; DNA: TGCGCCAGCAGCGCGTGGGGCGGGGAGACCCAGTACTTC; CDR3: CASSAWGGETQYF
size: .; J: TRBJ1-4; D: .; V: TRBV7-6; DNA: TGTGCCAGCAGCCCGCCATCCCCGGCGGGTCTGGAGGGAAAACTGTTTTTT; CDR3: CASSPPSPAGLEGKLFF
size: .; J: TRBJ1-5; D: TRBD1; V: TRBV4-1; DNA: TGCGCCAGCAGTCAAGTTTTCCCTACCGGGACAGTTTATCAGCCCCAGCATTTT; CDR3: CASSQVFPTGTVYQPQHF
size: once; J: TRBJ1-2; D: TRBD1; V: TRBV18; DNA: TGTGCCAGCTCACCCTTGGGGACAGCCTATGGCTACACCTTC; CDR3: CASSPLGTAYGYTF
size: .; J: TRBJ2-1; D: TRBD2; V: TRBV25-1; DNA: TGTGCCAGCAGTGTCGTATCCCTAGCGGGGGGCTCTGAGCAGTTCTTC; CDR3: CASSVVSLAGGSEQFF
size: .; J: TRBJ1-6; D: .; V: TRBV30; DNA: TGTGCCTGGAGTGAAGCTACGGTCCCCGGTAATTCACCCCTCCACTTT; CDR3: CAWSEATVPGNSPLHF
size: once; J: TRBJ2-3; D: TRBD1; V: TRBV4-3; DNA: TGCGCCAGCAGCCAAGAGGGCCAGGGGGCGGGCGGCACAGATACGCAGTATTTT; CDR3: CASSQEGQGAGGTDTQYF
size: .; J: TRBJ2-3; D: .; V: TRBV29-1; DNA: TGCAGCGTTGTAGGAGTGGATACGCAGTATTTT; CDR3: CSVVGVDTQYF
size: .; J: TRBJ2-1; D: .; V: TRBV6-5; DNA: TGTGCCAGCAGTGAAATGGCTAGGAGGCAGTTCTTC; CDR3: CASSEMARRQFF
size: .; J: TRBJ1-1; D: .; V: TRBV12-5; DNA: TGTGCTAGTGGTTTGGAACAGACTCCCAACTTT; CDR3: CASGLEQTPNF
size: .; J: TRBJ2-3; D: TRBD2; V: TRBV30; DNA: TGTGCCTTGACTAGCGTCAGCACAGATACGCAGTATTTT; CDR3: CALTSVSTDTQYF
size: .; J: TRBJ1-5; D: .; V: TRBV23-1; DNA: TGCGCCAGCAGTCAGCAGGACAGCAAGAATCAGCCCCAGCATTTT; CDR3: CASSQQDSKNQPQHF
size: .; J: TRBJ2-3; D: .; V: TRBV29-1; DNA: TGCAGCGTTGAAGATTTAGGCACTAGCACAGATACGCAGTATTTT; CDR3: CSVEDLGTSTDTQYF
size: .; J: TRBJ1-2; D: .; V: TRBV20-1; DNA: TGCAGTGCTAGCAGACCGAATGGCTACACCTTC; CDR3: CSASRPNGYTF
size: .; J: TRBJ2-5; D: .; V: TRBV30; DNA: TGTGCCTGGAGTGTTACTAGCGAGACCCAGTACTTC; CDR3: CAWSVTSETQYF
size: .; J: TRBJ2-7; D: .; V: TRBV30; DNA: TGTGCCTGGAGTAGGGGGTTAGGAACCTACGAGCAGTACTTC; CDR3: CAWSRGLGTYEQYF
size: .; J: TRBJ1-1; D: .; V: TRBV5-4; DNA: TGTGCCAGCACCGGGACAATGAACACTGAAGCTTTCTTT; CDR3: CASTGTMNTEAFF
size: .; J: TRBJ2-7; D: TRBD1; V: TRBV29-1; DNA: TGCAGCGCCAAGTCCGGGACAGGAGCGGAAACCACCTACGAGCAGTACTTC; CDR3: CSAKSGTGAETTYEQYF
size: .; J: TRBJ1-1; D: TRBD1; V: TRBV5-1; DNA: TGCGCCAGCAGCCACGGTTCGAGGGGGCCCACTGAAGCTTTCTTT; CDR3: CASSHGSRGPTEAFF
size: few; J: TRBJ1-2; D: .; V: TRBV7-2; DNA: TGTGCCAGCAGCCTCAGGGATTTCGGTGGCTACACCTTC; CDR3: CASSLRDFGGYTF
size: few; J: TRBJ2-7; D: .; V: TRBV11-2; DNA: TGTGCCAGCAGCTTAGCAGGTGCCTACGAGCAGTACTTC; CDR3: CASSLAGAYEQYF
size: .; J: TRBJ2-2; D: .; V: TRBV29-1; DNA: TGCAGCGTTGATCGGGGGAACACCGGAGAGCTGTTTTTT; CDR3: CSVDRGNTGELFF
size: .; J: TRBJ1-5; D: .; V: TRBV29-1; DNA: TGCAGCGTTGTTTTAGGGATTCAGCCCCAGCATTTT; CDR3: CSVVLGIQPQHF
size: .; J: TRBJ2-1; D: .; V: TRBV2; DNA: TGTGCCAGCAGCCCGGACATAAATGAGCAGTTCTTC; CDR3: CASSPDINEQFF
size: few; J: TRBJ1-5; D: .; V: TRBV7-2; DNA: TGTGCCAGCAGCTTAGTTTTGCAGGGAGGAAACCAGCCCCAGCATTTT; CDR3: CASSLVLQGGNQPQHF
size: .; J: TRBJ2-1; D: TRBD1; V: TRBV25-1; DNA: TGTGCCAGCAGTGCCGGGACAGGGAGGCATGAGCAGTTCTTC; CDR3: CASSAGTGRHEQFF
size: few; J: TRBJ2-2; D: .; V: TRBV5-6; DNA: TGTGCCAGCAGCTTGGTTAAGCAGATCGGCACCGGGGAGCTGTTTTTT; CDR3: CASSLVKQIGTGELFF
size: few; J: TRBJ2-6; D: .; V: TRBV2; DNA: TGTGCCAGCAAAACTTCTGGGGCCAACGTCCTGACTTTC; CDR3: CASKTSGANVLTF
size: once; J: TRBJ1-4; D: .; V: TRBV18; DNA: TGTGCCAGCTCACCACCGACGCAACCTGAAAAACTGTTTTTT; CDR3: CASSPPTQPEKLFF
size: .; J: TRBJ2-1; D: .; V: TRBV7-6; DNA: TGTGCCAGCAGCCTAGGTCCAGGGGACTACAATGAGCAGTTCTTC; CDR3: CASSLGPGDYNEQFF
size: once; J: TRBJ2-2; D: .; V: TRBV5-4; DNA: TGTGCCAGCAAACAAGGGGTGTCGGAGACCGGGGAGCTGTTTTTT; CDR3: CASKQGVSETGELFF
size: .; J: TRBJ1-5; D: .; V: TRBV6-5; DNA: TGTGCCAGCAGTTACTCCAGGGGCGGCAATCAGCCCCAGCATTTT; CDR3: CASSYSRGGNQPQHF
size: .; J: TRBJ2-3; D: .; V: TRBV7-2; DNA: TGTGCCAGCAGCGTACCCGGGGCATATACGCAGTATTTT; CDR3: CASSVPGAYTQYF
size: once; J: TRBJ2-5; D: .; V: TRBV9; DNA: TGTGCCAGCAGCGCCCACGGGAGACAGCAAGAGACCCAGTACTTC; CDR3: CASSAHGRQQETQYF
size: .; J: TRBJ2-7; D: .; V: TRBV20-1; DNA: TGCAGTGCTCCACTAGCCTACGAGCAGTACTTC; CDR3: CSAPLAYEQYF
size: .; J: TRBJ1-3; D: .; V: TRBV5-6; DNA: TGTGCCAGCAGCTTGGGCAGAAGTGGAGGAAACACCATATATTTT; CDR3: CASSLGRSGGNTIYF
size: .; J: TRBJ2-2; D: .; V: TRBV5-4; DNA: TGTGCCAGCAGCTTTCTCCGGGGGGCTAACACCGGGGAGCTGTTTTTT; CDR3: CASSFLRGANTGELFF
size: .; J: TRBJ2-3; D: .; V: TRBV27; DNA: TGTGCCAGCAAACAGGGAACGACAGATACGCAGTATTTT; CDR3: CASKQGTTDTQYF
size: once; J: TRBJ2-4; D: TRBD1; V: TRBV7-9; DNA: TGTGCCAGCAGCTTAGGACAGGGCGTCCCAAACATTCAGTACTTC; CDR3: CASSLGQGVPNIQYF
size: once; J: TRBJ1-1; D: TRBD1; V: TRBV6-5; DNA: TGTGCCAGCGACAGGGTAGGACCTGGAGCTTTCTTT; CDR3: CASDRVGPGAFF
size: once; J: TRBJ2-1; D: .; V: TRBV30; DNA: TGTGCCTGGAGCCTGTTATCCCTTTGGCTCTTC; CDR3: CAWSLLSLWLF
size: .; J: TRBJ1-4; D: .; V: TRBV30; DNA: TGTGCCTGGAGTGTATTGTTGGGGGCCGATGAAAAACTGTTTTTT; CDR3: CAWSVLLGADEKLFF
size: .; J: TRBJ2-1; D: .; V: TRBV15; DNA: TGTGCCACCAGCGGCGGGGGCTTCTCCTACAATGAGCAGTTCTTC; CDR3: CATSGGGFSYNEQFF
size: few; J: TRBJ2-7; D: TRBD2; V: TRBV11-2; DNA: TGTGCCAGCAGCTTAGTTAGCGGGGTACCCTACGAGCAGTACTTC; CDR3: CASSLVSGVPYEQYF
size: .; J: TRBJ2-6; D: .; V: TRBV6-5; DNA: TGTGCCAGCAGTTACAGGACTGGGGCCAACGTCCTGACTTTC; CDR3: CASSYRTGANVLTF